The clone carrying this TCR beta chain was counted a single time. In the original processing: Cell counts per sample came from amplifying reference gene primers. Libraries were prepared by immunoSEQ multiplex PCR; TCRdb keeps only in-frame clonotypes and omits some of them. V and J calls and clone size are copied from that table; D and trimming were computed from the DNA. The table records about 110,000 clones, roughly 85% of them present only once. The record originates from a study of blood T cell repertoires in COVID-19. Turning to the study itself: There were acute and convalescent COVID-19 samples, and they came from the United States, Italy and Spain. Sources were T cells, B-cell-depleted T cells, or PBMCs; the material itself was cDNA or gDNA.

Germline V gene data show CDR1 as LGHNT and CDR2 as FRNRAP. The CDR3 spans 15 residues. V was clipped by 4 bases and J by 6 bases; unmatched bases: 8. This receptor was taken from a human donor in a cohort sampled during active COVID-19. The rearrangement joins TRBV12-5 to TRBJ1-4, with 7 bases identical to TRBD1. The sequenced material came from peripheral blood. The CDR3 coding sequence is TGTGCTAGTGGTTCCGCAGGGGGAAAGGATGAAAAACTGTTTTTT. This translates into CASGSAGGKDEKLFF. The full variable domain, rest sourced from reference TRBV12-5 and TRBJ1-4, is DARVTQTPRHKVTEMGQEVTMRCQPILGHNTVFWYRQTMMQGLELLAYFRNRAPLDDSGMPKDRFSAEMPDATLATLKIQPSEPRDSAVYFCASGSAGGKDEKLFFGSGTQLSVL.